The present T cell receptor (beta chain) was sequenced within a study of beta chain features in type 1 diabetes. Findings and caveats of the study: Patients and controls would be equally affected if PCR favored shorter templates.

This clone has only a few counts. Its target is not known. The investigators reverse transcribed all of the isolated RNA, so they sequenced expressed TCRB transcripts. Produced via immunoSEQ multiplex PCR; TCRdb's table is partial and in-frame only. Of some 220,000 clones in the sample, around 9.9% were seen once. CDR1 and CDR2 (germline): GTSNPN, SVGIG (reference sequence). Trimming removed 8 bases from V and 3 bases from J; junction bases left unmatched: 3. This CDR3 comprises 12 residues. The sequence came from a man between 18 and 29 years old in good health. The sequencing sample was made of central memory CD4+ T cells from blood. V and J are TRBV30 and TRBJ2-3; 9 bases match TRBD1. The CDR3: CADRGLTDTQYF. DNA for the CDR3: TGTGCCGACAGGGGGTTGACAGATACGCAGTATTTT.